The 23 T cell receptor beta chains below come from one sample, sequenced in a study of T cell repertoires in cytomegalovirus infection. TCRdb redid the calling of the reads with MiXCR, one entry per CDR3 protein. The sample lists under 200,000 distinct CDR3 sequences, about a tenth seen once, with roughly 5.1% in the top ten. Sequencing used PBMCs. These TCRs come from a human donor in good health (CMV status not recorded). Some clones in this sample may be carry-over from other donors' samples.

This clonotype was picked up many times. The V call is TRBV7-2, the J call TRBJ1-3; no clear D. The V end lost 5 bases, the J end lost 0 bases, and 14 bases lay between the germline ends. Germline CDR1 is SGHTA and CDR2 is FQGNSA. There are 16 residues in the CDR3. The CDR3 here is CASSPEAGYSGNTIYF. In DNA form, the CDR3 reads TGTGCCAGCAGCCCGGAAGCCGGCTACTCTGGAAACACCATATATTTT.

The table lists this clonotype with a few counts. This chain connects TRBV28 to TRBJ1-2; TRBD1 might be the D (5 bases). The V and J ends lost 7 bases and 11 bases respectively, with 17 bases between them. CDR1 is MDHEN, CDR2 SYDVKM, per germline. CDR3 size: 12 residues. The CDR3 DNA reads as TGTGCCAGCACCTCGGCCCAGGGTGGGTACACCTTC. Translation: CASTSAQGGYTF.

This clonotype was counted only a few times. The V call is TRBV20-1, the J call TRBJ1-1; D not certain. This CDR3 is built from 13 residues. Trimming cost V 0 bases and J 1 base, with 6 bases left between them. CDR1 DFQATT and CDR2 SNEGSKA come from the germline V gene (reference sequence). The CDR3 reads CSARDSTNTEAFF. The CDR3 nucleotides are TGCAGTGCTAGAGATTCGACGAACACTGAAGCTTTCTTT.

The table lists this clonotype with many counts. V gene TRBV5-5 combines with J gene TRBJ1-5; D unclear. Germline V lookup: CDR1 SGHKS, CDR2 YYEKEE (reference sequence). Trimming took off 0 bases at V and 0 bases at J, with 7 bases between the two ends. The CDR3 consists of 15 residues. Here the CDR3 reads CASSLGPSSNQPQHF. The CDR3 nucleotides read TGTGCCAGCAGCTTGGGACCGAGTAGCAATCAGCCCCAGCATTTT.

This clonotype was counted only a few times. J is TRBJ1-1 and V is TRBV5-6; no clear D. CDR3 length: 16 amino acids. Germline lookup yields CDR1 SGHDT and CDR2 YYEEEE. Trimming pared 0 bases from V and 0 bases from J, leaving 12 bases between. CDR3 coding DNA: TGTGCCAGCAGCTTGGGGCCCATGGGGATGAACACTGAAGCTTTCTTT. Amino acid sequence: CASSLGPMGMNTEAFF.

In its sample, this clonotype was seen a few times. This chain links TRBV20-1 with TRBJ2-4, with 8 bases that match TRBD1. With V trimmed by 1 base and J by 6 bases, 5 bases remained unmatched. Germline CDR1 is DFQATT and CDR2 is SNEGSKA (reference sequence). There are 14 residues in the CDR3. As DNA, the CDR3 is TGCAGTGCTAGAGGGCAGGGGGCTGGAAACATTCAGTACTTC. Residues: CSARGQGAGNIQYF.

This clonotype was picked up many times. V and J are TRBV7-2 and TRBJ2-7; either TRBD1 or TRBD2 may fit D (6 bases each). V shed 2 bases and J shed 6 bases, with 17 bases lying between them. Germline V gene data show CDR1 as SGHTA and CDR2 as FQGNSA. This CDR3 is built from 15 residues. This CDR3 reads CASSLRGDGTGEQYF. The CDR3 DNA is TGTGCCAGCAGCTTAAGGGGGGACGGTACTGGCGAGCAGTACTTC.

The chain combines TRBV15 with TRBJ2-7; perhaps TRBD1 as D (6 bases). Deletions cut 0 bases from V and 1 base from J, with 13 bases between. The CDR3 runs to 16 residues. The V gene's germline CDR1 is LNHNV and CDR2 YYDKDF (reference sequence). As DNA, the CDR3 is TGTGCCACCAGCAGAGACTCCGGGACAACGTCCTACGAGCAGTACTTC. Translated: CATSRDSGTTSYEQYF.

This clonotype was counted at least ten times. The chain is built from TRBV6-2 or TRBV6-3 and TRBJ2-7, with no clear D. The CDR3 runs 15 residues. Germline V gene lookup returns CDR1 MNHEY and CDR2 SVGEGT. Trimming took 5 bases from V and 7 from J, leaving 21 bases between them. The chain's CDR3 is CASSPQRRLPLEQYF. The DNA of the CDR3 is TGTGCCAGCAGTCCTCAACGGAGACTCCCTCTGGAGCAGTACTTC.

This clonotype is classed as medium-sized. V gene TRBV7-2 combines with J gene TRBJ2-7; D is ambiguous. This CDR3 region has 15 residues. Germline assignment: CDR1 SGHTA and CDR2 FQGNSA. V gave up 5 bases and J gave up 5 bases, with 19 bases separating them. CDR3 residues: CASSMTGPQVHEQYF. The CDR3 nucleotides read TGTGCCAGCAGCATGACCGGGCCTCAAGTGCACGAGCAGTACTTC.

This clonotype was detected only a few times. The CDR3 spells CSASGRAREETQYF. The CDR3 DNA reads TGCAGTGCTAGCGGGAGGGCCCGGGAAGAGACCCAGTACTTC. The chain is built from TRBV20-1 and TRBJ2-5; 8 bases align to TRBD2. Per germline, CDR1 DFQATT and CDR2 SNEGSKA (reference sequence). With V trimmed by 3 bases and J by 3 bases, 6 bases remained unmatched. The CDR3 covers 14 residues.

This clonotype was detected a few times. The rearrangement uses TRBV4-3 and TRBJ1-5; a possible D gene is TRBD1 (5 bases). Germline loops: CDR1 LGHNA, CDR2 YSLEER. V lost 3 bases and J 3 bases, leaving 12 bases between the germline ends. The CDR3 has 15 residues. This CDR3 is CASSHSRDLNQPQHF. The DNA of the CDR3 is TGCGCCAGCAGCCATAGCCGGGACCTCAATCAGCCCCAGCATTTT.

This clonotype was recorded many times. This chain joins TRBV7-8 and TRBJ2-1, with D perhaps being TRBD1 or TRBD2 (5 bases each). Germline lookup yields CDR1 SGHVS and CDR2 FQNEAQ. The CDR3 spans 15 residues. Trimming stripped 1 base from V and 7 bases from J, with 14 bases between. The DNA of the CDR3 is TGTGCCAGCAGCTTAGTCCCCCCCGGGGCTAATGAGCAGTTCTTC. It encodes CASSLVPPGANEQFF. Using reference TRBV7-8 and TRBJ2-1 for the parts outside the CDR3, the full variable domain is GAGVSQSPRYKVAKRGQDVALRCDPISGHVSLFWYQQALGQGPEFLTYFQNEAQLDKSGLPSDRFFAERPEGSVSTLKIQRTQQEDSAVYLCASSLVPPGANEQFFGPGTRLTVL.

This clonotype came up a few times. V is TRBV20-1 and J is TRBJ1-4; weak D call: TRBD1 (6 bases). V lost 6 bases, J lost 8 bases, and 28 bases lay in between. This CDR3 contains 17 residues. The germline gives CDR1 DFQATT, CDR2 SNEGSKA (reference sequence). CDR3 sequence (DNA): TGCAGTGCATTAGGGCCCAGCCGGGGTACAGGGTCCGAAAAACTGTTTTTT. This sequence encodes CSALGPSRGTGSEKLFF.

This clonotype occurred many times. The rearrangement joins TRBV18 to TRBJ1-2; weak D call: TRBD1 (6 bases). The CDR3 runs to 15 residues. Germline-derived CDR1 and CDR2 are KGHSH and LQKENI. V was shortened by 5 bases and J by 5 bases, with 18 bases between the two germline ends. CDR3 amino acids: CASSGGQPALYGYTF. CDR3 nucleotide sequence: TGTGCCAGCTCAGGCGGACAGCCCGCTCTGTATGGCTACACCTTC.

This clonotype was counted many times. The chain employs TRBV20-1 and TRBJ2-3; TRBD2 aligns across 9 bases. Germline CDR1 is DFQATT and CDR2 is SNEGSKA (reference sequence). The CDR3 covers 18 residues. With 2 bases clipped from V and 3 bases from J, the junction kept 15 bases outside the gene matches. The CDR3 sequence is CSARHRISGSEITDTQYF. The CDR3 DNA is TGCAGTGCTAGACATAGGATTAGCGGGAGTGAGATTACAGATACGCAGTATTTT.

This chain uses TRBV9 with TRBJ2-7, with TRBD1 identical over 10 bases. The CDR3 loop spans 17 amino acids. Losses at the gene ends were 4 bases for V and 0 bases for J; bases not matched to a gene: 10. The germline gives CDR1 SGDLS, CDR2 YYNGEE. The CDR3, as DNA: TGTGCCAGCAGCACCGGGACAGGGGTAAGGGGCTCCTACGAGCAGTACTTC. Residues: CASSTGTGVRGSYEQYF. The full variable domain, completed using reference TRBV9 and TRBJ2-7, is DSGVTQTPKHLITATGQRVTLRCSPRSGDLSVYWYQQSLDQGLQFLIQYYNGEERAKGNILERFSAQQFPDLHSELNLSSLELGDSALYFCASSTGTGVRGSYEQYFGPGTRLTVT.

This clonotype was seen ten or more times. This CDR3 is CSARASTGRGAYGYTF. The CDR3 DNA reads TGCAGTGCTAGAGCTAGTACAGGCCGAGGCGCCTATGGCTACACCTTC. J is TRBJ1-2 and V is TRBV20-1; the D gene is possibly TRBD1 (5 bases). V lost 1 base and J 4 bases, leaving 19 bases between the germline ends. The CDR3 sequence is 16 residues long. Per the germline V gene, CDR1 is DFQATT and CDR2 is SNEGSKA (reference sequence).

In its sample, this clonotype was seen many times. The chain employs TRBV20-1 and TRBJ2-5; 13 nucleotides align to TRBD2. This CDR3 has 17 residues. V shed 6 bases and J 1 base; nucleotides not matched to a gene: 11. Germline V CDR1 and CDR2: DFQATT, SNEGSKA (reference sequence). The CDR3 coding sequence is TGCAGTGCCGAGTGGACTAGCGGGAGATATTCCCAAGAGACCCAGTACTTC. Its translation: CSAEWTSGRYSQETQYF.

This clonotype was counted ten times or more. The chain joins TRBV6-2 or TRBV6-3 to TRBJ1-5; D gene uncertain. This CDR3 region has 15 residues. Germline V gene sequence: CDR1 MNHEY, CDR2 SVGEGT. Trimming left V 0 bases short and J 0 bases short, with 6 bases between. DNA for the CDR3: TGTGCCAGCAGTTACTCGCCGTATAGCAATCAGCCCCAGCATTTT. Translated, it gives CASSYSPYSNQPQHF.

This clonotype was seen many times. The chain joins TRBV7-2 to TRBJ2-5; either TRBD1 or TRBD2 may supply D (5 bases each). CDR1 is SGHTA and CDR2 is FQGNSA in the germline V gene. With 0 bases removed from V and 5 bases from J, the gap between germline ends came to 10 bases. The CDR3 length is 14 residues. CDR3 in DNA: TGTGCCAGCAGCTTAGCGGGGGTGTCTGAGACCCAGTACTTC. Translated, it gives CASSLAGVSETQYF.

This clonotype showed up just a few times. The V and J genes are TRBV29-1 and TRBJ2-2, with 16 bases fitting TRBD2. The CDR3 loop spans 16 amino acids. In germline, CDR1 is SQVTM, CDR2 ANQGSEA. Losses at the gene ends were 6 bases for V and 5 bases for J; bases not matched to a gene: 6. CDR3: CSVTGTSGGGTGELFF. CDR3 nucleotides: TGCAGCGTCACCGGGACTAGCGGGGGGGGAACCGGGGAGCTGTTTTTT.

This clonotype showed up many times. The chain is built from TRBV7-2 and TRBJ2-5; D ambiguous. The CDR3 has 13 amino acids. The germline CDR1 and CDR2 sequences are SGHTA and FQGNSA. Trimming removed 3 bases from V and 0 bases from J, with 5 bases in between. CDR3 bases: TGTGCCAGCAGCTTCGGATACCAAGAGACCCAGTACTTC. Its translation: CASSFGYQETQYF.